The clone carrying this T cell receptor beta chain was observed many times. The CDR3 spans 14 residues. CDR1 MNHNS and CDR2 SASEGT come from the germline V gene. With 8 bases removed from V and 0 bases from J, the gap between germline ends came to 13 bases. This sample is drawn from a study of Graves' ophthalmopathy and Graves' hyperthyroidism. Amplified TCR beta CDR3 regions were obtained using RNA transcripts as template. The authors performed first-round RT-PCR with HTBI primers and then a second-round multiplex PCR. One entry per CDR3 protein results from TCRdb running MiXCR on the multiplex PCR reads. This table holds roughly 480,000 distinct CDR3 sequences, roughly an eighth found once. PBMCs were density-gradient isolated from approximately 9.8 ml fresh blood.

The TCR sequence derives from a woman in her 30s with Graves' ophthalmopathy. The chain links TRBV6-1 to TRBJ1-2, with no clear D. The source material was blood. The CDR3 DNA is TGTGCCAGCGCGATCTCCTTAGCTAACTATGGCTACACCTTC. The encoded protein is CASAISLANYGYTF.